One and the same sample provided the 3 T cell receptor beta chains below, sequenced in a study of cytotoxic CD8 clonotypes in ibrutinib-treated CLL. Repertoires were generated with immunoSEQ multiplex PCR, while TCRdb's copy carries only in-frame clones and drops some. This sample has about 130,000 clones, with approximately 81% found just once. Specimen: PBMCs, collected after 24 months of ibrutinib treatment. Receptors originate from a human donor with chronic lymphocytic leukemia.

V gene TRBV5-6 combines with J gene TRBJ1-1, with TRBD1 as a possible D gene (6 bases). V was trimmed by 2 bases and J by 8 bases, leaving 10 bases between them. The CDR3 spans 12 residues. Germline assignment: CDR1 SGHDT and CDR2 YYEEEE. The CDR3 region has the DNA TGTGCCAGCAGCTTTTCGACAGGCGAAGCTTTCTTT. Residues: CASSFSTGEAFF.

The gene calls are TRBV2 and TRBJ2-7; D not resolved. This CDR3 is 12 amino acids long. V was pared by 6 bases and J by 4 bases, with 10 bases between. CDR1 and CDR2 from the germline V gene are SNHLY and FYNNEI. The CDR3 loop is CASSSSIYEQYF. CDR3 DNA: TGTGCCAGCAGCTCGTCTATATACGAGCAGTACTTC.

For the CDR3, the DNA is TGTGCCAGCAGCGCGTTACTACCCGGGACAGCCGCAACTAATGAAAAACTGTTTTTT. It codes for CASSALLPGTAATNEKLFF. The rearrangement joins TRBV9 to TRBJ1-4; TRBD1 agrees at 7 bases. The CDR3 totals 19 residues. Germline-derived CDR1 and CDR2 are SGDLS and YYNGEE. V shed 3 bases, J shed 0 bases, and the junction held 14 bases outside the gene matches.